The T cell receptor (beta chain) under discussion was sequenced for a study of cytomegalovirus exposure and HLA in healthy donors. On the study more broadly: The same platform as the 650 to 700 first-cohort repertoires was used for the 100 to 150 validation repertoires, a later analysis reported.

This CDR3 is 15 amino acids long. Germline CDR1 reads SEHNR; CDR2 reads FQNEAQ (reference sequence). The germline V and J ends were trimmed by 4 bases and 1 base, with 10 bases remaining between them. Concerning this clone: The antigen remains undetermined.

General study findings and limits: Usually a TCR sequence was rare, but some public TCRs were found in many donors.

The data were produced by immunoSEQ multiplex PCR, yet TCRdb's version contains in-frame clones alone and is incomplete. The repertoire has roughly 75,000 clones, 94% of them found once; the top ten carry more than 2%. The rearrangement links TRBV7-9 to TRBJ2-2; D possibly corresponds to TRBD1 (5 bases). Sample: PBMCs. The clonotype comes from a woman aged 18-29 years in good health and CMV-seronegative. The CDR3 nucleotides read TGTGCCAGCAGCTCACGACAGATGAACACCGGGGAGCTGTTTTTT. Amino acid sequence: CASSSRQMNTGELFF.